This T cell receptor beta chain was observed in a study of response to subunit inactivated influenza vaccine. Findings and caveats of the study: Authors suggested seasonal influenza vaccinations each recruit few new T cells.

Germline V gives CDR1 SQVTM, CDR2 ANQGSEA. The CDR3 is 13 residues long. The V segment lost 6 bases and the J segment 3 bases; nucleotides outside the gene matches: 7. On this clonotype itself: The antigen remains unidentified.

Each CDR3 protein gets one entry after TCRdb re-called the RT-PCR reads with MiXCR. The sample carries hundreds of thousands of distinct CDR3 sequences, more than 15% recorded once. The clonotype comes from a man aged 50-59 years who received an inactivated influenza vaccine. The specimen comprised PBMCs from blood, sampled 12 days after vaccination. The chain joins TRBV29-1 to TRBJ2-5; 7 bases line up with TRBD1. CDR3 sequence: CSVRGQTEETQYF. The CDR3 coding sequence is TGCAGCGTAAGGGGACAGACCGAAGAGACCCAGTACTTC.